In its sample, the clone carrying this T cell receptor (beta chain) was seen many times. The CDR3 has 14 residues. V gave up 5 bases and J gave up 7 bases, with 14 bases separating them. TCRdb re-analysed the PCR reads in MiXCR, keeping a single row per CDR3 protein. The table has approximately 9,000 distinct CDR3 sequences, 28% seen once; the top ten hold about 8.2%. The source of the sample is a study of immune characterization of retroperitoneal liposarcoma. What was sequenced was tumor tissue. The chain couples TRBV12-3 or TRBV12-4 to TRBJ2-2, with D maybe TRBD2 (6 bases). The receptor was derived from a male donor with retroperitoneal liposarcoma. This chain's CDR3 is CASSISGRDGELFF. Written as DNA, the CDR3 is TGTGCCAGCAGTATTAGCGGTAGGGACGGGGAGCTGTTTTTT.